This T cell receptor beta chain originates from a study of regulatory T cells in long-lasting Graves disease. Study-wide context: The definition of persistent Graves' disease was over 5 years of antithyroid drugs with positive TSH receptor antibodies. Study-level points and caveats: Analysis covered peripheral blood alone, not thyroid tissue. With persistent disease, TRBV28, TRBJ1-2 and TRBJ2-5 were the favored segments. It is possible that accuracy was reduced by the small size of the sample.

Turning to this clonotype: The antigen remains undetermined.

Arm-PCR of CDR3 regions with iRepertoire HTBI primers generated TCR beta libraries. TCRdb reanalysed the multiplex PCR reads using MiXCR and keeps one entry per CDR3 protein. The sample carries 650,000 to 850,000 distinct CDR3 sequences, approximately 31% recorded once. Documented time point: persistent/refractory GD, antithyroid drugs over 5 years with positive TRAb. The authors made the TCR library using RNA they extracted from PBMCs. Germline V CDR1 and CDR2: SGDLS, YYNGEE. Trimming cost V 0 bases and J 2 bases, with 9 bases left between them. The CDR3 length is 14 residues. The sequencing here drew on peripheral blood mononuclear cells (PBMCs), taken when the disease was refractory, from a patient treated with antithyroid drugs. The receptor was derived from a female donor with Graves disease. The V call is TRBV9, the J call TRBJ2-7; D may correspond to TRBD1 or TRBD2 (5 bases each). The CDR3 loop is CASSVGDGPYEQYF. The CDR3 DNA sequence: TGTGCCAGCAGCGTAGGGGACGGACCCTACGAGCAGTACTTC.